This T cell receptor (beta chain) was sequenced in a study of vaccination effects on CD4 cells after COVID-19. Pools of viral peptides were used by the ViraFEST assay to expand antigen-specific CD4+ T cells ahead of sequencing. Subsequent to 10 days of culture, CD4+ T cells were isolated. The protocol was immunoSEQ multiplex PCR, while the TCRdb copy is restricted to in-frame clones and leaves out a portion. The sample lists tens of thousands of clones, around 74% occurring once. The CDR3 spans 15 residues. The germline CDR1 and CDR2 sequences are SGDLS and YYNGEE. Trimming cost V 2 bases and J 0 bases, with 9 bases left between them. Note on this clone: Its antigen is unknown.

The origin of this receptor is a human donor who received a COVID-19 vaccine. The genes are TRBV9 and TRBJ1-5; D call uncertain. The input for sequencing was CD4+ T cells from PBMCs cultured with HCoV-229E spike peptides, taken before COVID-19 vaccination. The CDR3 DNA follows: TGTGCCAGCAGCGTGGACCCCTATAGCAATCAGCCCCAGCATTTT. Its translation is CASSVDPYSNQPQHF. The full variable domain, with the rest looked up from reference TRBV9 and TRBJ1-5, is DSGVTQTPKHLITATGQRVTLRCSPRSGDLSVYWYQQSLDQGLQFLIQYYNGEERAKGNILERFSAQQFPDLHSELNLSSLELGDSALYFCASSVDPYSNQPQHFGDGTRLSIL.